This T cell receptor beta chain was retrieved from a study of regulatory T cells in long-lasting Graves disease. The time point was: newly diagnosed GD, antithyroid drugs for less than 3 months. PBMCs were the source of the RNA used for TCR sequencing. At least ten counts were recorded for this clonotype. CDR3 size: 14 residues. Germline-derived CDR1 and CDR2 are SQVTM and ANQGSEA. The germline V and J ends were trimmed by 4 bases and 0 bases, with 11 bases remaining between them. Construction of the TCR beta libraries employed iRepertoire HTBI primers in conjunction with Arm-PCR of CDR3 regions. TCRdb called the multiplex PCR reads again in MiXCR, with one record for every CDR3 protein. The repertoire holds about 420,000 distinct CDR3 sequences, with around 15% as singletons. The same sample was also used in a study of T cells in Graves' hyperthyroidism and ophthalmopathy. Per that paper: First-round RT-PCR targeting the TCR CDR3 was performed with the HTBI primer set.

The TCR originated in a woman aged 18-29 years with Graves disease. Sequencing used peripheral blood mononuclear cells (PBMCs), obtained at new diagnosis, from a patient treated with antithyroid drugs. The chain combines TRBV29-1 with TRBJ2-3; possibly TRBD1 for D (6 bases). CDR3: CSVVRDTSTDTQYF. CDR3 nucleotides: TGCAGCGTTGTTCGGGACACAAGCACAGATACGCAGTATTTT.